This TCR beta chain was sequenced for a study of T cell responses to AZD1222 COVID-19 vaccine. TCRdb's copy holds only in-frame clones and misses some; the assay was immunoSEQ multiplex PCR. Among about 120,000 clones listed, about 88% were seen once. The receptor's source is an adult who received the AZD1222 COVID-19 vaccine. Sequenced here: peripheral blood, sampled 28 days after the second AZD1222 dose.

CDR3 loop: CASSGRRQGRTEAFF. In nucleotides, the CDR3 is TGTGCCAGCAGCGGCCGGCGGCAGGGGCGGACTGAAGCTTTCTTT. The V and J genes are TRBV5-4 and TRBJ1-1, with a weak D call TRBD1 (6 bases). Trimming took off 4 bases at V and 5 bases at J, with 18 bases between the two ends. This CDR3 is 15 amino acids long. Germline-derived CDR1 and CDR2 are SGHNT and YYREEE (reference sequence).